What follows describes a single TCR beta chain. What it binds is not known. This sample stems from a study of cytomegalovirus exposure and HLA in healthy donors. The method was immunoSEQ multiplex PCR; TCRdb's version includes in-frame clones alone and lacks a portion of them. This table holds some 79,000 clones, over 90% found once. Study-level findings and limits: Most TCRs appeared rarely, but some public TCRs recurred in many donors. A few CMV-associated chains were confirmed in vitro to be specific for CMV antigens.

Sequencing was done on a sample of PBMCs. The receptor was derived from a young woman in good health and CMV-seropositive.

CDR3 bases: TGTGCCAGTCTCCGGCAGGGGGCTGGAAGTTACGAGCAGTACTTC. This encodes CASLRQGAGSYEQYF. The rearrangement uses TRBV28 and TRBJ2-7, with 8 bases matching TRBD1. CDR3 length: 15 residues. CDR1 is MDHEN, CDR2 SYDVKM, per germline. The V gene end was trimmed by 9 bases and the J gene end by 4 bases; junction bases not matched to a gene: 14.